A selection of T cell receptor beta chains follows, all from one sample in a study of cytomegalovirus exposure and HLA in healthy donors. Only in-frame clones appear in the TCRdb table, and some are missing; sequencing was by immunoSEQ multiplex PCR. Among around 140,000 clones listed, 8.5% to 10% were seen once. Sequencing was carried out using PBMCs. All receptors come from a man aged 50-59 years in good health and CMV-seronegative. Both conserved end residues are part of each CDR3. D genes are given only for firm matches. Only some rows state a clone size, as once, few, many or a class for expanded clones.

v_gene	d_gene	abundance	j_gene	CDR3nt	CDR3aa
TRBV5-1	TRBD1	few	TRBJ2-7	TGCGCCAGCAGCCGGGACAGGGGTACCTACGAGCAGTACTTC	CASSRDRGTYEQYF
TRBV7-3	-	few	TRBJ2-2	TGTGCCAGCAGCTTAACCCGGGGGACCGGGGAGCTGTTTTTT	CASSLTRGTGELFF
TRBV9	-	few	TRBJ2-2	TGTGCCAGCAGCGGAGGTATCCGGACTCCGAACACCGGGGAGCTGTTTTTT	CASSGGIRTPNTGELFF
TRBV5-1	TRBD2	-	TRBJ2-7	TGCGCCAGCAGCCTGACTAGCGGGGATCCCTCCTACGAGCAGTACTTC	CASSLTSGDPSYEQYF
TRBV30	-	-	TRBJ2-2	TGTGCCTGGAGTGTTGGAGGGTACACCGGGGAGCTGTTTTTT	CAWSVGGYTGELFF
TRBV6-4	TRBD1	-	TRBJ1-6	TGTGCCAGCAGGAGGACAGGGGGAAATTCACCCCTCCACTTT	CASRRTGGNSPLHF
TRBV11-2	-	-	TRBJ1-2	TGTGCCAGCAGCTCGCGCAGGGGACCCTATGGCTACACCTTC	CASSSRRGPYGYTF
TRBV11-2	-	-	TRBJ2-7	TGTGCCAGCAGCCACGTCCGAGGGATGGCCCCACGCGAGCAGTACTTC	CASSHVRGMAPREQYF
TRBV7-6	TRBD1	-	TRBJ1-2	TGTGCCAGCAGCTTAGGACAGGGGGCCGACTGGGGCTACACCTTC	CASSLGQGADWGYTF
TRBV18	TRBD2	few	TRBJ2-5	TGTGCCAGCTCACCGAGCGGGAGGGAACAAGAGACCCAGTACTTC	CASSPSGREQETQYF
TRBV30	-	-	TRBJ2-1	TGTGCCTGGAGTGTGGACAGCTACAATGAGCAGTTCTTC	CAWSVDSYNEQFF
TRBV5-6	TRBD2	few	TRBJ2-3	TGTGCCAGCAGCTTGGGGACTAGGACGGATACGCAGTATTTT	CASSLGTRTDTQYF
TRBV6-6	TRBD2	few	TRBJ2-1	TGTGCCAGCAGCGGTATAGCGGGAGCCCGATACAATGAGCAGTTCTTC	CASSGIAGARYNEQFF
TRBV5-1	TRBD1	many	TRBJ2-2	TGCGCCAGCAGCTTCAGGGGACAGGGGTCGGGCACCGGGGAGCTGTTTTTT	CASSFRGQGSGTGELFF
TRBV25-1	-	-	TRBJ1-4	TGTGCCAGCAGTGACTTTAATGAAAAACTGTTTTTT	CASSDFNEKLFF
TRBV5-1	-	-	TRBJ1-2	TGCGCCAGCAGCTTGGACAGCATCTATGGCTACACCTTC	CASSLDSIYGYTF
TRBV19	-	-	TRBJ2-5	TGTGCCAGTAGTAGGGGGACAACACAAGAGACCCAGTACTTC	CASSRGTTQETQYF
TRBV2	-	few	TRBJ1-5	TGTGCCAGCAGTGAAGTTTCAGGAATCAATCAGCCCCAGCATTTT	CASSEVSGINQPQHF
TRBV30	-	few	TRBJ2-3	TGTGCCTGGAGTGTACCAGGAGGCAGCACAGATACGCAGTATTTT	CAWSVPGGSTDTQYF
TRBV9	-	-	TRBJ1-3	TGTGCCAGCAGCGTAGAAACTGGTGGAAACACCATATATTTT	CASSVETGGNTIYF
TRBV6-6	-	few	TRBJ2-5	TGTGCCAGCAGCAGACAGAGAGAGACCCAGTACTTC	CASSRQRETQYF
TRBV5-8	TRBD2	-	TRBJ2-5	TGTGCCAGCAGCCGGACTAGCGGGGGGGCGAGCCCAGAGACCCAGTACTTC	CASSRTSGGASPETQYF
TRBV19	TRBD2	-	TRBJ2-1	TGTGCCACTAGCGGGAGCTCCTACAATGAGCAGTTCTTC	CATSGSSYNEQFF
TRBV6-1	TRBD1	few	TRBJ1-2	TGTGCCAGCAGTGAACTCAGGACAGGGAAGGACGGCTACACCTTC	CASSELRTGKDGYTF
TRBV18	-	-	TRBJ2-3	TGTGCCAGCTCACCACAGACAGGTTACACAGATACGCAGTATTTT	CASSPQTGYTDTQYF
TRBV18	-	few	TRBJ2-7	TGTGCCAGCTCACCGCTCGACAGGAACGAGCAGTACTTC	CASSPLDRNEQYF
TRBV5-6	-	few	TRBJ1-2	TGTGCCAGCAGACCATGGGGGGTAAACTATGGCTACACCTTC	CASRPWGVNYGYTF
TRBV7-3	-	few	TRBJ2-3	TGTGCCAGCAGCTTAAACGGAGTCACAGATACGCAGTATTTT	CASSLNGVTDTQYF